Described below is a single T cell receptor (beta chain) sequence and its context. Its antigen is not known. This specimen comes from a study of blood T cells in healthy people across ages. Findings and limits, study-wide: Estimated diversity across one million T cells was deemed an underestimate.

A second PCR, run for roughly 7 to 12 cycles, used a sample-barcoded 5' primer plus a J-beta primer mix. TCRdb used MiXCR to reprocess the 5' RACE reads, holding one entry per CDR3 protein. In the table there are hundreds of thousands of distinct CDR3 sequences, about 30% of which are singletons. This CDR3 has 14 amino acids. Germline CDR1 reads DFQATT; CDR2 reads SNEGSKA (reference sequence). V gave up 0 bases and J gave up 0 bases, with 6 bases separating them. Healthy Caucasians from Russia aged 6 to 90 served as donors. Collection of 9 to 10 milliliters of peripheral blood was performed for each donor. Isolation recovered at least 6 million PBMCs from every sample.

The sequencing sample was made of blood. The TCR was taken from a woman older than 75 in good health. V is TRBV20-1 and J is TRBJ2-1; D is undetermined. For the CDR3, the DNA is TGCAGTGCTAGAGATATGAGCTCCTACAATGAGCAGTTCTTC. Translating it yields CSARDMSSYNEQFF.